This record covers a single T cell receptor beta chain. The TCRbeta library was prepared with unique molecular identifiers. TCRdb recomputed calls from the PCR reads with MiXCR, one row per CDR3 protein. The sample shows some 600,000 distinct CDR3 sequences, over 10% of them seen only once. The sample belongs to a study of T-cell reconstitution after alpha-beta-depleted transplantation in children. Sequences were derived from PBMCs, mostly from graft donor cells, sampled 360 days after TCRalphabeta/CD19-depleted stem cell transplant. The receptor comes from a male patient aged 10 to 17 who had a stem cell transplant for acute myeloid leukemia, so the T cells may come from the graft donor.

CDR3 nucleotide sequence: TGTGCCAGCAGCCAACCAGAGGGAGTCGGGTATGGCGATGAGCAGTTCTTC. Its protein is CASSQPEGVGYGDEQFF. The V call is TRBV7-9, the J call TRBJ2-1; weak D call: TRBD2 (5 bases). From germline, CDR1 is SEHNR and CDR2 FQNEAQ (reference sequence). This CDR3 spans 17 amino acids. V lost 5 bases to trimming and J lost 8 bases, with 25 bases between them.